Each of the 13 T cell receptor beta chains below was sequenced from the same sample in a study of CD8 T cells in Susac syndrome. Memory subsets defined by CD27 and CD45RA staining were used for TEMRA sorting. A quantity of roughly 0.5 to 1 ug RNA underwent reverse transcription using random hexamers. From the immunoSEQ multiplex PCR reads, TCRdb called clonotypes with MiXCR, one entry per CDR3 protein. The sample includes about 2,600 distinct CDR3 sequences, roughly 80% of them seen just once. The sample comprised CD8+ TEMRA cells from PBMCs. Subset meaning: FACS-sorted terminally differentiated effector memory CD8+ T cells re-expressing CD45RA (CD8+ TEMRA). The origin of the receptors is a human donor with Susac syndrome.

The V call is TRBV12-3 or TRBV12-4, the J call TRBJ2-7; no clear D. V was shortened by 5 bases and J by 3 bases, with 14 bases between the two germline ends. The CDR3 loop spans 14 amino acids. The CDR3 coding sequence is TGTGCCAGCAGTCCAACCTCCCCCTTCTACGAGCAGTACTTC. This sequence encodes CASSPTSPFYEQYF.

The chain uses TRBV27 and TRBJ2-3; no clear D. Germline CDR1 reads MNHEY; CDR2 reads SMNVEV (reference sequence). This CDR3 is 15 amino acids long. V was trimmed by 0 bases and J by 0 bases, leaving 7 bases between them. The CDR3 sequence: CASSLSPESTDTQYF. DNA for the CDR3: TGTGCCAGCAGTTTATCGCCGGAGAGCACAGATACGCAGTATTTT.

The rearrangement links TRBV2 to TRBJ2-4, with TRBD2 matching 10 bases. After removal of 7 bases from V and 12 bases from J, the junction contained 15 bases not matched to a gene. CDR3 length: 15 amino acids. Germline V gene data show CDR1 as SNHLY and CDR2 as FYNNEI. CDR3 sequence reads: CASIPRSLAGRDQYF. CDR3 coding DNA: TGTGCCAGCATCCCCCGCTCACTAGCGGGGAGGGATCAGTACTTC.

The chain uses TRBV12-3 or TRBV12-4 and TRBJ2-5, with D possibly being TRBD2 (5 bases). V was clipped by 6 bases and J by 1 base, with 9 bases between them. The CDR3 is made up of 13 amino acids. The CDR3 spells CASRQLGQETQYF. CDR3 DNA sequence: TGTGCCAGCAGACAACTAGGCCAAGAGACCCAGTACTTC.

The CDR3 reads CASSPGLAGANTGELFF. DNA of the CDR3: TGTGCCAGCAGCCCGGGACTAGCGGGGGCAAACACCGGGGAGCTGTTTTTT. The J gene is TRBJ2-2, the V gene TRBV7-2; 14 bases agree with TRBD2. The CDR3 spans 17 residues. Unmatched junction bases numbered 4, after V lost 5 bases and J lost 2 bases. Looked up from germline, CDR1 is SGHTA and CDR2 is FQGNSA. Supplemented by reference TRBV7-2 and TRBJ2-2, the full variable domain reads GAGVSQSPSNKVTEKGKDVELRCDPISGHTALYWYRQSLGQGLEFLIYFQGNSAPDKSGLPSDRFSAERTGGSVSTLTIQRTQQEDSAVYLCASSPGLAGANTGELFFGEGSRLTVL.

This chain links TRBV15 with TRBJ2-1; 11 positions agree with TRBD2. The CDR3 consists of 17 residues. CDR1 and CDR2 (germline): LNHNV, YYDKDF (reference sequence). With 0 bases clipped from V and 8 bases from J, the junction kept 9 bases outside the gene matches. In DNA, the CDR3 is TGTGCCACCAGCAGAGATGAACTAGCGGGAGAGAGCGATGAGCAGTTCTTC. It codes for CATSRDELAGESDEQFF.

Concerning this clonotype itself: A much larger clone differs by one base, so this may be a read error. The rearrangement uses TRBV13 and TRBJ2-5, with D possibly TRBD2 on 7 matching bases. This CDR3 has 14 amino acids. V lost 4 bases and J 4 bases, leaving 13 bases between the germline ends. Looked up from germline, CDR1 is PRHDT and CDR2 is FYEKMQ (reference sequence). The CDR3 DNA is TGTGCCAGCAGCTCGGGGGGCGCAGGAGAGACCCAGTACTTC. It yields the protein CASSSGGAGETQYF.

The V gene is TRBV18, the J gene TRBJ2-2; D is ambiguous. Germline V gene lookup returns CDR1 KGHSH and CDR2 LQKENI. V lost 3 bases, J lost 3 bases, and 2 bases lay in between. The CDR3 is 12 amino acids. Here the CDR3 reads CASSPDTGELFF. DNA of the CDR3: TGTGCCAGCTCACCTGACACCGGGGAGCTGTTTTTT.

By share, this clonotype counts as large (0.1 to 1%). This chain uses TRBV4-1 with TRBJ2-3, with TRBD2 identical over 8 bases. CDR3 length equals 16 residues. V lost 0 bases and J lost 2; bases outside the gene matches: 4. CDR1 MGHRA and CDR2 YSYEKL come from the germline V gene. Here the CDR3 reads CASSQDDSGTTDTQYF. CDR3 in DNA: TGCGCCAGCAGCCAAGATGATAGCGGGACCACAGATACGCAGTATTTT.

This chain joins TRBV24-1 and TRBJ2-1, with a tentative D call TRBD1 (5 bases). Trimming shortened V by 1 base and J by 0 bases, and 12 bases separated the two germline ends. Germline values: CDR1 KGHDR, CDR2 SFDVKD. There are 17 residues in the CDR3. The CDR3 DNA reads as TGTGCCACCAGTGATTTAGGCGGAGACAGCTCCTACAATGAGCAGTTCTTC. Its translation is CATSDLGGDSSYNEQFF.

This clonotype was counted between two and nine times. The chain joins TRBV6-1 to TRBJ2-2; TRBD1 aligns across 12 bases. With 4 bases clipped from V and 1 base from J, the junction kept 4 bases outside the gene matches. This CDR3 is 17 amino acids long. In germline, CDR1 is MNHNS, CDR2 SASEGT. In DNA form, the CDR3 reads TGTGCCAGCAGTGCCGGGACAGGGGGCTGGAACACCGGGGAGCTGTTTTTT. It is translated as CASSAGTGGWNTGELFF.

This clonotype was observed a single time. This chain joins TRBV13 and TRBJ2-7; the D gene is possibly TRBD1 (5 bases). Germline lookup yields CDR1 PRHDT and CDR2 FYEKMQ (reference sequence). Trimming pared 8 bases from V and 2 bases from J, leaving 13 bases between. This CDR3 comprises 13 residues. CDR3 loop: CASQGTPPYEQYF. The CDR3 coding sequence is TGTGCCAGCCAGGGTACACCCCCCTACGAGCAGTACTTC.

The rearrangement links TRBV28 to TRBJ2-1, with no clear D. Trimming shortened V by 2 bases and J by 7 bases, and 6 bases separated the two germline ends. Germline lookup yields CDR1 MDHEN and CDR2 SYDVKM. This CDR3 has 12 amino acids. The DNA of the CDR3 is TGTGCCAGCAGTTTAGCGACAAATGAGCAGTTCTTC. This sequence encodes CASSLATNEQFF.